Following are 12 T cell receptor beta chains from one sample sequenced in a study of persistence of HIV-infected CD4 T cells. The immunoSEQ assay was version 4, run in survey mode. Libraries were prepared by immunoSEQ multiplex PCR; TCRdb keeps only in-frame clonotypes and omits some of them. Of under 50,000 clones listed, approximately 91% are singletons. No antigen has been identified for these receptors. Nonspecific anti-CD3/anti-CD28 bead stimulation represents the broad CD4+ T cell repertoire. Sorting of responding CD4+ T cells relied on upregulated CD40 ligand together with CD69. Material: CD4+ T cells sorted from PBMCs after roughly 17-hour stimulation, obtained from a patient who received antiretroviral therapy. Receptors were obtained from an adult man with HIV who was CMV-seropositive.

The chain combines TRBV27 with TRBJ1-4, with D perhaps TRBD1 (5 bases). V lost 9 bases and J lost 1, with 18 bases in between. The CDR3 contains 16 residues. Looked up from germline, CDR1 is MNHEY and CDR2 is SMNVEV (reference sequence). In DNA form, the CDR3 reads TGTGCCAGTGGAAGACAGCTGAGCCAAACTAATGAAAAACTGTTTTTT. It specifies CASGRQLSQTNEKLFF.

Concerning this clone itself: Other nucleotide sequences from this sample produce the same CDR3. The CDR3, as DNA: TGTGCCAGCAGTGAAGCTAGCAATCAGCCCCAGCATTTT. Translating it yields CASSEASNQPQHF. V and J are TRBV6-1 and TRBJ1-5; D call uncertain. Germline CDR1 and CDR2: MNHNS and SASEGT. The V end lost 0 bases, the J end lost 0 bases, and 0 bases lay between the germline ends. The CDR3 is 13 residues long.

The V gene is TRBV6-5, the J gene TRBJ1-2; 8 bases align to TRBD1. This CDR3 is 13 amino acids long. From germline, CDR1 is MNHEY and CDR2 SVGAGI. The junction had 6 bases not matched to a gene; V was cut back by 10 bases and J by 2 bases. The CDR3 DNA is TGTGCCACCACACGACAGGGGAACTATGGCTACACCTTC. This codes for CATTRQGNYGYTF.

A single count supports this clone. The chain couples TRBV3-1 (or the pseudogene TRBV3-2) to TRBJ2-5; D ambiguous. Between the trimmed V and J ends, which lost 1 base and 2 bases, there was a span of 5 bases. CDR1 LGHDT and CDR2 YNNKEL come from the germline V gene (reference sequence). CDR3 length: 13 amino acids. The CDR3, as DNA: TGTGCCAGCAGCCAAGGTACTCAAGAGACCCAGTACTTC. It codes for CASSQGTQETQYF.

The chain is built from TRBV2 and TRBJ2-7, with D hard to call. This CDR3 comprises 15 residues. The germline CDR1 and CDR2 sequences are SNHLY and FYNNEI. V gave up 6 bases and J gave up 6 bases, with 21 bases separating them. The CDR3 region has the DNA TGTGCCAGCAGAAACTACTATGCGTCCCCGTTCGAGCAGTACTTC. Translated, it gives CASRNYYASPFEQYF.

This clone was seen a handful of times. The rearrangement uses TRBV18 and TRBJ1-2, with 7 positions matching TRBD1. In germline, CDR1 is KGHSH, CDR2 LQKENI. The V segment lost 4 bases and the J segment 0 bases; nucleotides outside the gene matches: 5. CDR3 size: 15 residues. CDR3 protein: CASSLGTDANYGYTF. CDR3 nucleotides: TGTGCCAGCTCACTCGGGACAGACGCTAACTATGGCTACACCTTC. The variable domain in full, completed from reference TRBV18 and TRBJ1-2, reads NAGVMQNPRHLVRRRGQEARLRCSPMKGHSHVYWYRQLPEEGLKFMVYLQKENIIDESGMPKERFSAEFPKEGPSILRIQQVVRGDSAAYFCASSLGTDANYGYTFGSGTRLTVV.

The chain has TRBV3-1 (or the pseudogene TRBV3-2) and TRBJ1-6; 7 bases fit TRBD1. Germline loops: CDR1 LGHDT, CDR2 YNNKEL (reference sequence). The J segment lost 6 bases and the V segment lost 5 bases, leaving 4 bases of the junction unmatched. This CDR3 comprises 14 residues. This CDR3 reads CASSTRGSNSPLHF. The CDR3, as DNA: TGTGCCAGCAGCACCAGGGGGTCTAATTCACCCCTCCACTTT.

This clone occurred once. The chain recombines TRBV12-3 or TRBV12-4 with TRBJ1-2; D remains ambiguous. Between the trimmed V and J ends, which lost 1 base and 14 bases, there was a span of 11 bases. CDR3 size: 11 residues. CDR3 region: CASSLGLGGTF. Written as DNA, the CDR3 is TGTGCCAGCAGTTTAGGGCTTGGAGGGACCTTC.

The CDR3: CASSSGTSYSYGYTF. Here the CDR3 DNA reads TGTGCCAGCAGCTCCGGGACAAGTTACAGCTATGGCTACACCTTC. The chain carries TRBV5-8 and TRBJ1-2, with D possibly being TRBD1 (6 bases). Trimming removed 3 bases at V and 4 bases at J, with 16 bases between. CDR3 length: 15 residues. CDR1 SGHTS and CDR2 YDEGEE come from the germline V gene.

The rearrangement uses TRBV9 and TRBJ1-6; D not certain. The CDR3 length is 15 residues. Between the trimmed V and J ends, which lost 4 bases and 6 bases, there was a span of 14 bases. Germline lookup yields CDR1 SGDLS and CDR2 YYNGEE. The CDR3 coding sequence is TGTGCCAGCAGCCTATCGACAAATAGTAATTCACCCCTCCACTTT. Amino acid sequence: CASSLSTNSNSPLHF. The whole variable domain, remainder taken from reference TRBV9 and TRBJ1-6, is DSGVTQTPKHLITATGQRVTLRCSPRSGDLSVYWYQQSLDQGLQFLIQYYNGEERAKGNILERFSAQQFPDLHSELNLSSLELGDSALYFCASSLSTNSNSPLHFGNGTRLTVT.

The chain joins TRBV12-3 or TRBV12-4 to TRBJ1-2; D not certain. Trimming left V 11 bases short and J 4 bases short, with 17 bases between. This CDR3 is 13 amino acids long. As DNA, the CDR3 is TGTGCCCCCCGGCCCAGGTGGCCCTATGGCTACACCTTC. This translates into CAPRPRWPYGYTF.

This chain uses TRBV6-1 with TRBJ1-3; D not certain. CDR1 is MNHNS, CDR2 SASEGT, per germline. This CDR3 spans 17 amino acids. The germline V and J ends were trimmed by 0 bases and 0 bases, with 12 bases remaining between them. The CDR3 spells CASSEALGFLSGNTIYF. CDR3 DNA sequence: TGTGCCAGCAGTGAAGCGCTAGGTTTCCTCTCTGGAAACACCATATATTTT.